This T cell receptor beta chain is drawn from a study of blood T cells in healthy people across ages. General observations from the study: Long-lived donors had more naive CD4+ cells and higher diversity than aged donors.

Regarding this clonotype: What it binds is unknown.

A second roughly 7 to 12 cycle PCR used barcoded and J-beta primers. Every cDNA was tagged by a template-switch adaptor with 12 random nucleotides. TCRdb reprocessed the 5' RACE reads with MiXCR, giving one entry per CDR3 protein. Of approximately 1,000,000 distinct CDR3 sequences in the sample, 35% to 45% were seen once. Samples each yielded at least 5 micrograms of total RNA. The trim removed 3 bases at V and 6 bases at J, leaving 7 bases unmatched. There are 15 residues in the CDR3. The germline V gene has CDR1 LGHNA and CDR2 YNFKEQ. The clonotype originates from a man aged 18-30 years in good health. Sequencing was done on a sample of blood. The J gene is TRBJ1-2, the V gene TRBV4-2, with TRBD1 matching 10 bases. The CDR3, as DNA: TGTGCCAGCAGCCAGGACAGGGGGATTGGGAATGGCTACACCTTC. Its translation: CASSQDRGIGNGYTF.